Each of the 30 T cell receptor beta chains below was sequenced from the same sample in a study of T-cell reconstitution after alpha-beta-depleted transplantation in children. For TCRbeta, the library was prepared with unique molecular identifiers. TCRdb re-derived calls from the PCR reads in MiXCR, one entry per CDR3 protein. Seen here are 200,000 to 250,000 distinct CDR3 sequences, approximately 6.9% observed once, and the top ten hold about 5.5%. Sequences were derived from PBMCs, sampled before TCRalphabeta/CD19-depleted stem cell transplant. The source is a boy between 2 and 10 years old with acute lymphoblastic leukemia, due to receive a stem cell transplant.

This clonotype was recorded at least ten times. This chain links TRBV20-1 with TRBJ2-7, with D maybe TRBD2 (6 bases). This CDR3 is built from 16 residues. Germline CDR1 and CDR2: DFQATT and SNEGSKA (reference sequence). Trimming pared 3 bases from V and 3 bases from J, leaving 21 bases between. The CDR3 reads CSASGRMGRAIYEQYF. The CDR3 coding sequence is TGCAGTGCTAGTGGGAGGATGGGTCGAGCAATCTACGAGCAGTACTTC.

The chain combines TRBV12-3 or TRBV12-4 with TRBJ1-5; D is unclear. Trimming left V 4 bases short and J 5 bases short, with 12 bases between. The CDR3 has 14 amino acids. Written as DNA, the CDR3 is TGTGCCAGCAGTTCTCAGACGAGCGATCAGCCCCAGCATTTT. This codes for CASSSQTSDQPQHF.

This clonotype was counted at least ten times. J is TRBJ1-1 and V is TRBV21-1; TRBD1 was called by the table and not checked on the DNA. TRBV21-1 is termed a pseudogene. The CDR3 spans 19 residues. The CDR3 is CASSKAIPGQVDANTEAFF. CDR3 nucleotides: TGTGCCAGCAGCAAAGCGATCCCCGGACAGGTGGACGCGAACACTGAAGCTTTCTTT.

This clonotype was seen ten or more times. The chain links TRBV10-3 to TRBJ2-3, with no clear D. The germline V gene encodes CDR1 ENHRY and CDR2 SYGVKD. The CDR3 contains 14 residues. The V end was cut by 0 bases, the J end by 12 bases, with 16 bases between. CDR3 coding DNA: TGTGCCATCAGTGAGTCAGCGCCGGAGAACTCACAGTATTTT. Protein: CAISESAPENSQYF.

This clonotype was counted between two and nine times. The V and J genes are TRBV28 and TRBJ1-5; no reliable D call. The CDR3 spans 12 residues. Germline assignment: CDR1 MDHEN and CDR2 SYDVKM. V lost 7 bases to trimming and J lost 10 bases, with 14 bases between them. The CDR3 DNA reads TGTGCCAGCACTCATGGGTCCCTCCCCCAGCATTTT. Translated: CASTHGSLPQHF. Filled out from reference TRBV28 and TRBJ1-5, the complete variable domain reads DVKVTQSSRYLVKRTGEKVFLECVQDMDHENMFWYRQDPGLGLRLIYFSYDVKMKEKGDIPEGYSVSREKKERFSLILESASTNQTSMYLCASTHGSLPQHFGDGTRLSIL.

The genes are TRBV18 and TRBJ1-5; 10 bases are a match to TRBD1. CDR1 KGHSH and CDR2 LQKENI come from the germline V gene. With 3 bases clipped from V and 8 bases from J, the junction kept 4 bases outside the gene matches. CDR3 length: 14 amino acids. The DNA of the CDR3 is TGTGCCAGCTCACCCGGACAGGGGGTAGAGCCCCAGCATTTT. This gives the protein CASSPGQGVEPQHF.

The table lists this clonotype with a few counts. The chain joins TRBV13 to TRBJ2-7; 7 nucleotides agree with TRBD1. The CDR3 totals 14 residues. The germline gives CDR1 PRHDT, CDR2 FYEKMQ (reference sequence). Unmatched junction bases numbered 5, after V lost 5 bases and J lost 1 base. The CDR3 coding sequence is TGTGCCAGCAGCCGTGCGGACAGGTCCTACGAGCAGTACTTC. As protein: CASSRADRSYEQYF.

This clonotype has a handful of counts. V is TRBV7-2 and J is TRBJ2-7; 7 nucleotides align to TRBD2. Germline CDR1 reads SGHTA; CDR2 reads FQGNSA. This CDR3 has 15 amino acids. The junction had 10 bases not matched to a gene; V was cut back by 7 bases and J by 1 base. CDR3 nucleotides: TGTGCCAGCAAGGTAGCGGGCGGGGTATCCTACGAGCAGTACTTC. Residues: CASKVAGGVSYEQYF.

The chain combines TRBV5-6 with TRBJ2-2; D not resolved. V lost 0 bases and J lost 5, with 14 bases in between. This CDR3 region has 16 residues. Germline V gives CDR1 SGHDT, CDR2 YYEEEE. The CDR3 loop is CASSLAIALGTGELFF. The DNA for the CDR3 is TGTGCCAGCAGCTTGGCCATAGCTCTTGGAACCGGGGAGCTGTTTTTT.

The chain uses TRBV11-3 and TRBJ2-7; the D gene could be TRBD1 or TRBD2 (5 bases each). V lost 6 bases and J 2 bases, leaving 14 bases between the germline ends. Per germline, CDR1 SGHNT and CDR2 YENEEA. This CDR3 spans 14 amino acids. This CDR3 reads CASSTSGRTYEQYF. The DNA for the CDR3 is TGTGCCAGCAGTACCTCGGGACGGACCTACGAGCAGTACTTC.

This clonotype showed up many times. This rearrangement joins TRBV29-1 to TRBJ1-1, with 9 nucleotides matching TRBD1. The CDR3 contains 15 residues. The germline V gene encodes CDR1 SQVTM and CDR2 ANQGSEA. After removal of 3 bases from V and 5 bases from J, the junction contained 10 bases not matched to a gene. The CDR3 reads CSVDRDRERVTEAFF. The CDR3 DNA reads as TGCAGCGTTGATCGGGACAGGGAACGGGTTACTGAAGCTTTCTTT. The whole variable domain, filled in from reference TRBV29-1 and TRBJ1-1, reads SAVISQKPSRDICQRGTSLTIQCQVDSQVTMMFWYRQQPGQSLTLIATANQGSEATYESGFVIDKFPISRPNLTFSTLTVSNMSPEDSSIYLCSVDRDRERVTEAFFGQGTRLTVV.

This clonotype was seen repeatedly, ten times or more. V is TRBV20-1 and J is TRBJ2-3; TRBD2 aligns across 12 bases. Germline V CDR1 and CDR2: DFQATT, SNEGSKA (reference sequence). The V segment lost 3 bases and the J segment 6 bases; nucleotides outside the gene matches: 10. The CDR3 is 16 residues long. CDR3 nucleotides: TGCAGTGCTAGGGGCGGGACTCTAGCGGGGGGGGATACGCAGTATTTT. As protein: CSARGGTLAGGDTQYF.

In this sample, this clonotype turned up many times. This rearrangement joins TRBV5-1 to TRBJ2-1, with D possibly being TRBD2 (6 bases). There are 12 residues in the CDR3. V gave up 4 bases and J gave up 9 bases, with 11 bases separating them. CDR1 and CDR2 (germline): SGHRS, YFSETQ. The CDR3 DNA sequence: TGCGCCAGCAGCCCCCCCGGGGGTGAGCAGTTCTTC. It yields the protein CASSPPGGEQFF.

This clonotype was counted a few times. The rearrangement joins TRBV7-8 to TRBJ1-5, with a tentative D call TRBD1 (5 bases). CDR3 length: 14 residues. Germline loops: CDR1 SGHVS, CDR2 FQNEAQ. Trimming left V 3 bases short and J 6 bases short, with 12 bases between. CDR3 DNA: TGTGCCAGCAGCTTTCAGGGATTGGGTCAGCCCCAGCATTTT. It translates to CASSFQGLGQPQHF.

The chain is built from TRBV10-3 and TRBJ2-1; 8 bases align to TRBD2. Trimming cost V 3 bases and J 0 bases; bases outside gene matches: 7. There are 17 residues in the CDR3. Germline CDR1 reads ENHRY; CDR2 reads SYGVKD. In nucleotides, the CDR3 is TGTGCCATCAGTGACGGCCCTAGCGGGTACTCCTACAATGAGCAGTTCTTC. Translation: CAISDGPSGYSYNEQFF.

There are many counts of this clonotype. The V call is TRBV29-1, the J call TRBJ2-5, with TRBD2 matching over 9 bases. CDR3 length: 14 amino acids. CDR1 is SQVTM and CDR2 is ANQGSEA in the germline V gene. Unmatched junction bases numbered 8, after V lost 4 bases and J lost 5 bases. The CDR3 DNA is TGCAGCGTTGTCGTGGCGGGAGGGTTGGAGACCCAGTACTTC. This gives the protein CSVVVAGGLETQYF.

The V gene is TRBV7-6, the J gene TRBJ1-5; TRBD1 matches at 8 bases. Germline-derived CDR1 and CDR2 are SGHVS and FNYEAQ. This CDR3 has 15 residues. The V and J ends lost 5 bases and 1 base, in that order; junction bases with no gene match: 4. The CDR3 region has the DNA TGTGCCAGCAGCCGCCAGGGGGCAAGCAATCAGCCCCAGCATTTT. Translating gives CASSRQGASNQPQHF.

The chain employs TRBV7-8 and TRBJ2-7; D is ambiguous. V lost 6 bases to trimming and J lost 7 bases, with 22 bases between them. The CDR3 runs to 15 residues. Germline-derived CDR1 and CDR2 are SGHVS and FQNEAQ. In DNA, the CDR3 is TGTGCCAGCAGTAACCTGGAAGGGCCCCCGGAGGAGCAGTACTTC. The encoded protein is CASSNLEGPPEEQYF.

This clonotype was recorded many times. The gene calls are TRBV3-1 and TRBJ2-1; tentative D call: TRBD1 (5 bases). V lost 3 bases and J lost 8, with 8 bases in between. CDR3 length: 12 amino acids. Germline V gene lookup returns CDR1 LGHDT and CDR2 YNNKEL (reference sequence). The CDR3 spells CASSQGRDEQFF. The CDR3 DNA sequence: TGTGCCAGCAGCCAGGGGCGAGATGAGCAGTTCTTC.

At least ten counts were recorded for this clonotype. The chain recombines TRBV7-3 with TRBJ1-1; 8 bases line up with TRBD1. V dropped 3 bases and J dropped 1; count of bases not matched to a gene: 4. The length of the CDR3 is 15 residues. Germline lookup yields CDR1 SGHTA and CDR2 FQGTGA. DNA for the CDR3: TGTGCCAGCAGCTTGGACAGGGTGACGAACACTGAAGCTTTCTTT. Its protein is CASSLDRVTNTEAFF.

This clonotype was counted many times. The chain couples TRBV29-1 to TRBJ2-3; D not resolved. Deletions cut 6 bases from V and 2 bases from J, with 3 bases between. Germline loops: CDR1 SQVTM, CDR2 ANQGSEA. The length of the CDR3 is 10 residues. The CDR3 protein is CSVHTDTQYF. The DNA for the CDR3 is TGCAGCGTGCACACAGATACGCAGTATTTT.

This clonotype has ten or more counts. This rearrangement joins TRBV5-1 to TRBJ2-5, with D possibly matching TRBD2 (5 bases). CDR1 and CDR2 (germline): SGHRS, YFSETQ. Trimming stripped 0 bases from V and 0 bases from J, with 9 bases between. The CDR3 runs to 15 residues. CDR3 amino acids: CASSLVGGYQETQYF. The CDR3 nucleotides are TGCGCCAGCAGCTTGGTAGGCGGGTACCAAGAGACCCAGTACTTC.

The chain combines TRBV7-9 with TRBJ2-1, with TRBD2 identical over 10 bases. The CDR3 loop spans 12 amino acids. With V trimmed by 3 bases and J by 16 bases, 6 bases remained unmatched. Germline V gene lookup returns CDR1 SEHNR and CDR2 FQNEAQ (reference sequence). CDR3 region: CASSLERGGGFF. The DNA of the CDR3 is TGTGCCAGCAGCTTGGAGCGGGGGGGCGGATTCTTC.

The genes are TRBV28 and TRBJ2-7; 8 bases are shared with TRBD2. The CDR3 consists of 12 residues. Germline loops: CDR1 MDHEN, CDR2 SYDVKM. The ends lost 8 bases at V and 10 bases at J; junction bases unmatched: 10. The CDR3 sequence is CASGIAGPSQYF. The CDR3 DNA sequence: TGTGCCAGCGGGATAGCGGGGCCAAGCCAGTACTTC. Combining the CDR3 with reference TRBV28 and TRBJ2-7 gives the whole variable domain DVKVTQSSRYLVKRTGEKVFLECVQDMDHENMFWYRQDPGLGLRLIYFSYDVKMKEKGDIPEGYSVSREKKERFSLILESASTNQTSMYLCASGIAGPSQYFGPGTRLTVT.

This chain uses TRBV20-1 with TRBJ2-3; 11 nucleotides line up with TRBD2. CDR3 size: 18 residues. Trimming removed 2 bases from V and 3 bases from J; junction bases left unmatched: 13. The germline V gene has CDR1 DFQATT and CDR2 SNEGSKA (reference sequence). CDR3 sequence: CSARSLGPLAGGTDTQYF. The CDR3 nucleotides are TGCAGTGCTAGATCCCTCGGCCCTCTAGCGGGAGGTACAGATACGCAGTATTTT.

The table lists this clonotype with many counts. The genes are TRBV11-2 and TRBJ2-5; a possible D gene is TRBD1 (5 bases). The ends were cut back, 1 base at V and 5 bases at J, with 17 bases in the middle. This CDR3 comprises 16 residues. The V gene's germline CDR1 is SGHAT and CDR2 FQNNGV. The CDR3 nucleotides read TGTGCCAGCAGCTTAGGAACAGGCTGGGGTTTGGAGACCCAGTACTTC. Protein product: CASSLGTGWGLETQYF.

This clonotype came up a few times. The chain uses TRBV20-1 and TRBJ2-5; 11 nucleotides align to TRBD2. Trimming removed 0 bases from V and 0 bases from J; junction bases left unmatched: 12. From germline, CDR1 is DFQATT and CDR2 SNEGSKA (reference sequence). The CDR3 runs 19 residues. Here the CDR3 DNA reads TGCAGTGCTAGAGACTCGGGACTAGCGGCTACTTGGTACCAAGAGACCCAGTACTTC. Translated, it gives CSARDSGLAATWYQETQYF.

In this sample, this clonotype turned up many times. This rearrangement joins TRBV5-6 to TRBJ2-2; TRBD2 matches at 7 bases. The CDR3 contains 15 residues. In germline, CDR1 is SGHDT, CDR2 YYEEEE. The V segment lost 7 bases and the J segment 5 bases; nucleotides outside the gene matches: 11. The CDR3 region has the DNA TGTGCCAGCGGCCAACTAGCGTCCGCAACCGGGGAGCTGTTTTTT. This sequence encodes CASGQLASATGELFF.

This chain links TRBV7-2 with TRBJ1-1, with D maybe TRBD1 (6 bases). Trimming removed 3 bases from V and 1 base from J, with 15 bases in between. Germline CDR1 and CDR2: SGHTA and FQGNSA. The CDR3 sequence is 16 residues long. CDR3 sequence: CASSLGLVGGNTEAFF. The CDR3 bases are TGTGCCAGCAGCTTGGGGCTGGTAGGGGGGAACACTGAAGCTTTCTTT.

The chain has TRBV6-2 or TRBV6-3 and TRBJ2-4; D gene ambiguous. Trimming shortened V by 5 bases and J by 0 bases, and 17 bases separated the two germline ends. This CDR3 region has 17 residues. Germline CDR1 reads MNHEY; CDR2 reads SVGEGT. The CDR3 nucleotides are TGTGCCAGCAGTCGCCCGATCAAAACTGCAGCCAAAAACATTCAGTACTTC. Translated: CASSRPIKTAAKNIQYF.